These 9 T cell receptor beta chains came from one sample sequenced in a study of T cells generated in artificial thymic organoids. Antigens for these TCRs are unknown. Artificial thymic organoids aggregated human hematopoietic stem and progenitor cells with human DLL1-expressing MS5 murine stromal cells. FACS-sorted CD34+CD3- hematopoietic stem and progenitor cells, with residual T cells removed, seeded the organoids. Separate semi-nested PCRs amplified TCRalpha and TCRbeta libraries using constant-region reverse primers in TRAC or TRBC. MiXCR was run by TCRdb on the 5' RACE reads, yielding one entry per CDR3 protein. Of over 7,000 distinct CDR3 sequences listed, roughly a quarter were seen once; the top ten hold about 3%. Sequenced input: naive CD8+ T cells grown in artificial thymic organoids from cord blood stem and progenitor cells. Indicated subset: CD3+TCRalphabeta+CD8SP T cells; for blood, CD45RO-CCR7+ naive CD8+ T cells. The receptors shown here come from a human donor who gave cord blood stem cells for thymic organoid culture, a cardiac surgery patient who gave postnatal thymus, or a blood donor (not recorded which).

The V call is TRBV5-1, the J call TRBJ2-1; D ambiguous. Germline V gene data show CDR1 as SGHRS and CDR2 as YFSETQ. This CDR3 spans 15 amino acids. V lost 1 base, J lost 6 bases, and 14 bases lay in between. CDR3 loop: CASSLRAYPVNEQFF. In DNA form, the CDR3 reads TGCGCCAGCAGCTTGAGGGCTTACCCGGTCAATGAGCAGTTCTTC.

This clonotype was picked up a small number of times. This rearrangement joins TRBV6-1 to TRBJ2-1; D unclear. V lost 7 bases and J lost 11, with 24 bases in between. CDR1 and CDR2 (germline): MNHNS, SASEGT. The CDR3 is made up of 15 amino acids. CDR3 DNA: TGTGCCAGCAATCTCCTCGCGAGGATAATCCGGAAGCAGTTCTTC. Protein sequence: CASNLLARIIRKQFF.

Sample share makes this clonotype large (0.1 to 1%). As DNA, the CDR3 is TGCGCCAGCAGCCGTTGCGGGGGGGCCCGGTCTGGGGCCAACGTCCTGACTTTC. As protein: CASSRCGGARSGANVLTF. V and J are TRBV4-1 and TRBJ2-6; TRBD2 agrees at 9 bases. This CDR3 is built from 18 residues. With 4 bases clipped from V and 1 base from J, the junction kept 8 bases outside the gene matches. Germline-derived CDR1 and CDR2 are MGHRA and YSYEKL.

This chain uses TRBV7-9 with TRBJ1-6; D gene ambiguous. Trimming took off 1 base at V and 7 bases at J, with 2 bases between the two ends. The CDR3 totals 12 residues. From germline, CDR1 is SEHNR and CDR2 FQNEAQ (reference sequence). CDR3 region: CASSLENSPLHF. In DNA form, the CDR3 reads TGTGCCAGCAGCTTAGAGAATTCACCCCTCCACTTT.

By frequency in the sample, this clonotype is medium-sized. V is TRBV5-6 and J is TRBJ2-5; possibly TRBD1 for D (6 bases). Germline V CDR1 and CDR2: SGHDT, YYEEEE. V was cut by 4 bases and J by 13 bases, with 14 bases left in between. CDR3 size: 11 residues. The CDR3 nucleotides read TGTGCCAGCAGCCTGTGGACAGTTTGGTACTTC. Amino acid sequence: CASSLWTVWYF.

This clonotype was detected only once. This may arise from a read error, as a much more abundant clone is one base away. The V call is TRBV5-1, the J call TRBJ2-1; 8 bases agree with TRBD2. The CDR3 has 16 residues. Germline CDR1 reads SGHRS; CDR2 reads YFSETQ. CDR3 sequence: CASSRRTGGPRNEQLF. For the CDR3, the DNA is TGCGCCAGCAGCAGAAGGACGGGGGGGCCGAGGAATGAGCAGCTCTTC.

This clonotype is labeled medium-sized. This sequence joins TRBV4-3 and TRBJ1-6; D is possibly TRBD1 (6 bases). CDR3 size: 15 residues. The germline V gene has CDR1 LGHNA and CDR2 YSLEER. Trimming pared 1 base from V and 6 bases from J, leaving 10 bases between. Here the CDR3 reads CASSQVGRGNSPLHF. The CDR3 DNA is TGCGCCAGCAGCCAAGTAGGCAGGGGTAATTCACCCCTCCACTTT.

This clonotype rates as medium-sized. V and J are TRBV5-6 and TRBJ1-1; unclear D gene. The CDR3 runs 12 residues. V gave up 3 bases and J gave up 5 bases, with 8 bases separating them. Germline CDR1 SGHDT, CDR2 YYEEEE. The CDR3 region is CASSSLCTEAFF. The CDR3 DNA follows: TGTGCCAGCAGCTCCCTGTGTACTGAAGCTTTCTTT.

This chain joins TRBV28 and TRBJ2-7; D call uncertain. The CDR3 is 15 amino acids. Per the germline V gene, CDR1 is MDHEN and CDR2 is SYDVKM. The ends were cut back, 5 bases at V and 7 bases at J, with 21 bases in the middle. The CDR3 bases are TGTGCCAGCAGTGTTATGAGGCAGTACCTCTGGGAGCAGTACTTC. This encodes CASSVMRQYLWEQYF.